This T cell receptor beta chain was identified during a study of graft-versus-host responses after intestinal transplantation. Study as a whole: Among the recipients, transplants were multivisceral, liver-intestinal, or isolated intestinal. Anti-thymocyte globulin served as induction for all recipients, who then took tacrolimus and steroids for about three years. General study findings and limits: Among circulating GvH clones, peak levels were associated with early post-transplant declines in HvG clones. Recipient marrow harbored GvH clones, some of which surfaced first in ileum or blood.

On this clone itself: Its target is unknown.

Using immunoSEQ multiplex PCR, the repertoire was profiled, and TCRdb retains in-frame clones only, with some absent. The table records roughly 100,000 clones, approximately 93% of them present only once. V was trimmed by 0 bases and J by 1 base, leaving 9 bases between them. The germline CDR1 and CDR2 sequences are MNHNS and SASEGT. The CDR3 runs to 15 residues. The TCR sequence derives from a human donor who received an intestinal transplant. The V call is TRBV6-1, the J call TRBJ1-1; D remains ambiguous. Specimen: unstimulated CD8+ T cells sorted from spleen or lymph node cells, collected before intestinal transplant. The CDR3 here is CASSEAGKGNTEAFF. CDR3 nucleotides: TGTGCCAGCAGTGAAGCAGGGAAGGGGAACACTGAAGCTTTCTTT.